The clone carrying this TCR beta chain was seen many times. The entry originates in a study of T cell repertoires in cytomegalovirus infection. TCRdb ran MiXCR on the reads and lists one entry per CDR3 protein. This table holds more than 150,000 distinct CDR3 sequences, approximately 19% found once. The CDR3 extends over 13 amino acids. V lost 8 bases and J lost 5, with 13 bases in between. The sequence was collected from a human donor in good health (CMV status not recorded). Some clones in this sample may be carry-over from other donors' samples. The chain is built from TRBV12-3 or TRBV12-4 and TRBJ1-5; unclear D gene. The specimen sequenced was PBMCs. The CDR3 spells CASSPSWHQPQHF. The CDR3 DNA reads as TGTGCCAGCTCTCCGAGTTGGCATCAGCCCCAGCATTTT.